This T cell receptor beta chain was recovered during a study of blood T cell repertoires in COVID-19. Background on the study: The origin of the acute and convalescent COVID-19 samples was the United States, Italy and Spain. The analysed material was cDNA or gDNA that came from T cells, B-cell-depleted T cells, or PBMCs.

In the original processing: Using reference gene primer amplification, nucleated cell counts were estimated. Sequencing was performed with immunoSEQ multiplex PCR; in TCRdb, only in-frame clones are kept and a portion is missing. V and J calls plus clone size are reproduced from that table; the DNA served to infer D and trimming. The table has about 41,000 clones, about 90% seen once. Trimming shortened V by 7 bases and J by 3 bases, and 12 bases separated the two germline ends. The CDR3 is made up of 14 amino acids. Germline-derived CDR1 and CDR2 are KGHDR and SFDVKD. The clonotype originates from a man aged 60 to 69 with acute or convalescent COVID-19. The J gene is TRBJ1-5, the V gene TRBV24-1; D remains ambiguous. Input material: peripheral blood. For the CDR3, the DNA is TGTGCCACCAGCGGAGGGAGCGTCAATCAGCCCCAGCATTTT. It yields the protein CATSGGSVNQPQHF.